One and the same sample provided the 23 T cell receptor beta chains below, sequenced in a study of blood T cell repertoires in COVID-19. Repertoires were generated with immunoSEQ multiplex PCR, while TCRdb's copy carries only in-frame clones and drops some. The table lists fewer than 75,000 clones, approximately 90% of them singletons. The sample taken for sequencing was peripheral blood. The receptors were gathered from a man aged 70-80 years with acute or convalescent COVID-19.

V usage is TRBV4-1 and J usage is TRBJ2-5, with 9 bases fitting TRBD2. The ends lost 3 bases at V and 2 bases at J; junction bases unmatched: 10. The germline gives CDR1 MGHRA, CDR2 YSYEKL. The CDR3 consists of 17 residues. The CDR3 sequence is CASSQGGTSQIQETQYF. The CDR3 DNA sequence: TGCGCCAGCAGCCAGGGGGGGACTAGCCAAATTCAAGAGACCCAGTACTTC.

The gene calls are TRBV4-2 and TRBJ2-1, with 15 bases fitting TRBD2. The CDR3 sequence is 18 residues long. From germline, CDR1 is LGHNA and CDR2 YNFKEQ. Germline trimming cut 1 base from V and 7 bases from J; bases unmatched to any gene: 8. The CDR3 nucleotides read TGTGCCAGCAGCCAAGGCGGACTAGCGGGGGGGCCGGGGAATGAGCAGTTCTTC. It encodes CASSQGGLAGGPGNEQFF.

The rearrangement joins TRBV19 to TRBJ2-6; 7 bases line up with TRBD1. CDR3 length: 15 amino acids. Germline V gene lookup returns CDR1 LNHDA and CDR2 SQIVND (reference sequence). V gave up 4 bases and J gave up 2 bases; unmatched junction bases: 2. The CDR3 DNA reads as TGTGCCAGTAGTACCGGGACAGCTGGGGCCAACGTCCTGACTTTC. Translation: CASSTGTAGANVLTF.

The chain combines TRBV5-1 with TRBJ1-4; D is ambiguous. The germline CDR1 and CDR2 sequences are SGHRS and YFSETQ. V was shortened by 0 bases and J by 0 bases, with 6 bases between the two germline ends. The CDR3 extends over 15 amino acids. The CDR3 DNA reads as TGCGCCAGCAGCTTGGTCGGTGCAACTAATGAAAAACTGTTTTTT. It is translated as CASSLVGATNEKLFF. Drawing the rest from reference TRBV5-1 and TRBJ1-4, the complete variable domain is KAGVTQTPRYLIKTRGQQVTLSCSPISGHRSVSWYQQTPGQGLQFLFEYFSETQRNKGNFPGRFSGRQFSNSRSEMNVSTLELGDSALYLCASSLVGATNEKLFFGSGTQLSVL.

The chain employs TRBV6-6 and TRBJ2-2, with 14 bases identical to TRBD2. The trim removed 5 bases at V and 1 base at J, leaving 9 bases unmatched. The CDR3 covers 19 residues. Germline loops: CDR1 MNHNY, CDR2 SVGAGI (reference sequence). The CDR3 DNA reads as TGTGCCAGCAGTCTCCTTGGACTAGCGGGGGGCGGGAACACCGGGGAGCTGTTTTTT. This sequence encodes CASSLLGLAGGGNTGELFF.

The rearrangement links TRBV7-3 to TRBJ1-1, with D hard to call. The V and J ends lost 4 bases and 0 bases respectively, with 9 bases between them. Germline CDR1 SGHTA, CDR2 FQGTGA. This CDR3 spans 14 amino acids. CDR3 loop: CASSSGAVNTEAFF. In nucleotides, the CDR3 is TGTGCCAGCAGCTCCGGCGCGGTGAACACTGAAGCTTTCTTT.

This clone was detected only once. The CDR3 here is CASSLSGNTGELFF. DNA of the CDR3: TGTGCCAGCAGCTTATCAGGAAACACCGGGGAGCTGTTTTTT. The chain carries TRBV11-3 and TRBJ2-2; D is uncertain. Germline assignment: CDR1 SGHNT and CDR2 YENEEA. CDR3 length: 14 residues. V shed 2 bases and J shed 2 bases, with 6 bases lying between them.

V usage is TRBV7-2 and J usage is TRBJ1-2; TRBD1 aligns across 7 bases. Per the germline V gene, CDR1 is SGHTA and CDR2 is FQGNSA. This CDR3 has 15 residues. The trim removed 0 bases at V and 6 bases at J, leaving 7 bases unmatched. CDR3 loop: CASSLARDRAHGYTF. CDR3 nucleotide sequence: TGTGCCAGCAGCTTAGCGCGCGACAGGGCTCATGGCTACACCTTC.

The CDR3 reads CASSAPQALLNTGELFF. DNA for the CDR3: TGTGCCAGCAGTGCCCCTCAAGCGCTTTTAAACACCGGGGAGCTGTTTTTT. The chain joins TRBV2 to TRBJ2-2, with D hard to call. Trimming pared 4 bases from V and 2 bases from J, leaving 17 bases between. This CDR3 spans 17 amino acids. Germline CDR1 and CDR2: SNHLY and FYNNEI.

V is TRBV7-9 and J is TRBJ1-6, with 7 bases identical to TRBD1. From germline, CDR1 is SEHNR and CDR2 FQNEAQ (reference sequence). J gave up 2 bases and V 4 bases, and 5 bases lay outside the gene matches. The CDR3 is 16 residues long. The CDR3 here is CASSSGQIAYNSPLHF. The CDR3 region has the DNA TGTGCCAGCAGCTCGGGACAGATCGCCTATAATTCACCCCTCCACTTT.

The V gene is TRBV4-1, the J gene TRBJ1-5; perhaps TRBD1 as D (5 bases). V lost 1 base and J lost 2, with 12 bases in between. The CDR3 runs to 16 residues. The germline CDR1 and CDR2 sequences are MGHRA and YSYEKL. CDR3 in DNA: TGCGCCAGCAGCCAAGGGCTCGGGGGAGGCAATCAGCCCCAGCATTTT. Translation gives CASSQGLGGGNQPQHF.

V gene TRBV30 combines with J gene TRBJ2-7; the match to TRBD1 covers 7 bases. V shed 4 bases and J 0 bases; nucleotides not matched to a gene: 6. In germline, CDR1 is GTSNPN, CDR2 SVGIG (reference sequence). CDR3 length: 14 residues. CDR3 sequence reads: CAWNPGQPSYEQYF. CDR3 DNA sequence: TGTGCCTGGAATCCGGGACAGCCCTCCTACGAGCAGTACTTC.

The V gene is TRBV7-2, the J gene TRBJ2-4; a weak D match, TRBD2 (5 bases). Between the trimmed V and J ends, which lost 3 bases and 6 bases, there was a span of 9 bases. The CDR3 covers 13 residues. Germline CDR1 reads SGHTA; CDR2 reads FQGNSA. The CDR3 DNA reads as TGTGCCAGCAGCTTGCCCGCGGGAAACATTCAGTACTTC. It codes for CASSLPAGNIQYF.

CDR3 sequence: CASSQTLGLQETQYF. The CDR3 region has the DNA TGTGCCAGCAGCCAAACTTTGGGACTTCAAGAGACCCAGTACTTC. This rearrangement joins TRBV6-2 or TRBV6-3 to TRBJ2-5, with D possibly matching TRBD2 (6 bases). The V end was cut by 6 bases, the J end by 2 bases, with 16 bases between. Germline V gives CDR1 MNHEY, CDR2 SVGEGT. The CDR3 runs 15 residues.

The rearrangement uses TRBV5-6 and TRBJ2-7; the D is unclear. Trimming removed 0 bases from V and 5 bases from J, with 18 bases in between. Germline CDR1 reads SGHDT; CDR2 reads YYEEEE. The CDR3 has 16 residues. The DNA of the CDR3 is TGTGCCAGCAGCTTGGCCATTATTCGCGCCCAAGACGAGCAGTACTTC. It is translated as CASSLAIIRAQDEQYF.

V usage is TRBV9 and J usage is TRBJ1-1, with D hard to call. V lost 0 bases and J lost 6, with 12 bases in between. Germline CDR1 reads SGDLS; CDR2 reads YYNGEE. This CDR3 spans 14 amino acids. CDR3 bases: TGTGCCAGCAGCGTAGTTGTGGCTGAAGCTGAAGCTTTCTTT. The encoded protein is CASSVVVAEAEAFF.

The V gene is TRBV7-9, the J gene TRBJ1-4; no clear D gene. The CDR3 is 13 residues long. V lost 6 bases to trimming and J lost 6 bases, with 11 bases between them. Germline CDR1 and CDR2: SEHNR and FQNEAQ (reference sequence). Here the CDR3 DNA reads TGTGCCAGCAGACCTACGGAGGATGAAAAACTGTTTTTT. Translated, it gives CASRPTEDEKLFF.

The rearrangement joins TRBV27 to TRBJ1-5; D is possibly TRBD1 (6 bases). CDR1 is MNHEY, CDR2 SMNVEV, per germline (reference sequence). Trimming pared 6 bases from V and 5 bases from J, leaving 20 bases between. This CDR3 has 16 amino acids. The chain's CDR3 is CASRHSGGLGDQPQHF. In nucleotides, the CDR3 is TGTGCCAGCAGACACTCGGGGGGCCTAGGGGATCAGCCCCAGCATTTT.

This chain uses TRBV18 with TRBJ2-1, with 7 bases aligning to TRBD2. The junction had 8 bases not matched to a gene; V was cut back by 4 bases and J by 2 bases. CDR3 length: 16 amino acids. CDR1 KGHSH and CDR2 LQKENI come from the germline V gene. The CDR3 loop is CASSRPSGVAYNEQFF. The CDR3 region has the DNA TGTGCCAGCTCACGACCGAGCGGGGTGGCCTACAATGAGCAGTTCTTC. The variable domain in full, with the rest retrieved from reference TRBV18 and TRBJ2-1, is NAGVMQNPRHLVRRRGQEARLRCSPMKGHSHVYWYRQLPEEGLKFMVYLQKENIIDESGMPKERFSAEFPKEGPSILRIQQVVRGDSAAYFCASSRPSGVAYNEQFFGPGTRLTVL.

The V and J genes are TRBV9 and TRBJ2-1; TRBD1 agrees at 7 bases. The CDR3 contains 14 residues. V lost 4 bases and J lost 12; bases outside the gene matches: 13. Germline-derived CDR1 and CDR2 are SGDLS and YYNGEE. CDR3 loop: CASSTTGEKFTQFF. As DNA, the CDR3 is TGTGCCAGCAGCACTACAGGGGAGAAATTTACGCAGTTCTTC.

The chain combines TRBV6-2 or TRBV6-3 with TRBJ2-1, with TRBD2 as a possible D gene (5 bases). Trimming stripped 2 bases from V and 7 bases from J, with 15 bases between. Germline V gene lookup returns CDR1 MNHEY and CDR2 SVGEGT. CDR3 length: 15 amino acids. As DNA, the CDR3 is TGTGCCAGCAGTTACGAGAGGAGGTCGGGGAATGAGCAGTTCTTC. This codes for CASSYERRSGNEQFF.

The genes are TRBV6-5 and TRBJ2-7; 8 nucleotides align to TRBD1. The ends lost 4 bases at V and 4 bases at J; junction bases unmatched: 3. CDR3 length equals 13 residues. Germline V gives CDR1 MNHEY, CDR2 SVGAGI. CDR3 DNA sequence: TGTGCCAGCAGTTGGGACAGGACTTACGAGCAGTACTTC. It codes for CASSWDRTYEQYF.

The genes are TRBV18 and TRBJ1-6; 7 bases fit TRBD1. The germline gives CDR1 KGHSH, CDR2 LQKENI. J lost 6 bases, V lost 6 bases, and 8 bases had no gene match. The CDR3 covers 15 residues. The CDR3 nucleotides read TGTGCCAGCTCGGAGGGGGCTGCAAGTAATTCACCCCTCCACTTT. Amino acid sequence: CASSEGAASNSPLHF.